This T cell receptor beta chain was documented in a study of immune characterization of retroperitoneal liposarcoma. In TCRdb, the PCR reads were re-called with MiXCR into one record per CDR3 protein. The table has some 9,900 distinct CDR3 sequences, 28% seen once. The germline CDR1 and CDR2 sequences are MNHNS and SASEGT. The CDR3 totals 13 residues. Trimming removed 2 bases from V and 10 bases from J; junction bases left unmatched: 4. This clonotype is judged medium-sized. The clonotype comes from a male donor with retroperitoneal liposarcoma. V usage is TRBV6-1 and J usage is TRBJ2-1, with 8 bases matching TRBD1. Sequencing used tumor tissue. Here the CDR3 DNA reads TGTGCCAGCAGTGAAACCCGGACAGGGGAGCAGTTCTTC. It is translated as CASSETRTGEQFF.